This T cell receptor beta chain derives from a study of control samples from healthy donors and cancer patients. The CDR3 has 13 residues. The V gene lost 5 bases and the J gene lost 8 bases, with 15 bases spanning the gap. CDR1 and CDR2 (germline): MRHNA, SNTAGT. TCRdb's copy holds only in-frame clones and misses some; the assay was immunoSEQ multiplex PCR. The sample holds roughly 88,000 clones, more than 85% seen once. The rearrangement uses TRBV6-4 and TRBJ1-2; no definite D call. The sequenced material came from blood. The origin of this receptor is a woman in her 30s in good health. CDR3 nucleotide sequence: TGTGCCAGCAGTCCATCGGTTGGTGCGGGCTACACCTTC. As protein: CASSPSVGAGYTF.